This TCR beta chain came from a study of blood T cells in healthy people across ages. Together with a sample-barcoded 5' primer, a J-beta primer mix was included in a second PCR lasting about 7 to 11 cycles. TCRdb re-analysed the 5' RACE reads in MiXCR, keeping a single row per CDR3 protein. The sample consists of around 820,000 distinct CDR3 sequences, around 25% of them appearing once. The sample also formed part of further work on T cells of mothers and their children.

The sequenced sample was blood. The clonotype originates from a boy younger than 18 in good health.

The CDR3 loop is CASSVTSGLYNEQFF. The CDR3 DNA is TGTGCCAGCAGCGTTACTAGCGGCCTTTACAATGAGCAGTTCTTC. This sequence joins TRBV2 and TRBJ2-5, with 8 bases lining up with TRBD2. The DNA matches TRBJ2-1 better at its end, which makes the J call doubtful. CDR1 is SNHLY, CDR2 FYNNEI, per germline. The CDR3 is 15 residues long.